Here is one T cell receptor (beta chain) with its context. The repertoire was sequenced with immunoSEQ multiplex PCR; TCRdb's copy has only in-frame clones and lacks some. The profile shows more than 100,000 clones, approximately 90% of them singletons. This record belongs to a study of OX40 agonist ivuxolimab in advanced cancers. Losses at the gene ends were 1 base for V and 2 bases for J; bases not matched to a gene: 5. This CDR3 comprises 16 residues. Germline loops: CDR1 SGHVS, CDR2 FQNEAQ. The origin of this receptor is an adult with an advanced solid tumor such as melanoma, head and neck, liver or kidney cancer. The material sequenced was CD4+ or CD8+ T cells sorted from blood, taken in a trial of the OX40 agonist ivuxolimab. The chain employs TRBV7-8 and TRBJ2-5, with 9 bases aligning to TRBD1. The CDR3 DNA reads as TGTGCCAGCAGCTTAGTTGGGACAGGGAGGCAAGAGACCCAGTACTTC. It translates to CASSLVGTGRQETQYF.